The clone carrying this T cell receptor (beta chain) has just a few counts. Patients counted as stable if ophthalmopathy did not develop within 18 months. The CDR3 is made up of 19 amino acids. V shed 2 bases and J shed 0 bases, with 25 bases lying between them. Germline V gives CDR1 DFQATT, CDR2 SNEGSKA (reference sequence). This record belongs to a study of T cells in Graves' hyperthyroidism and ophthalmopathy. Study in general: The initial diagnosis was the point when peripheral blood was collected, ahead of any treatment.

Amplification of TCR beta CDR3 regions was performed using RNA transcripts as template. HTBI primers were employed in a first-round RT-PCR of the TCR CDR3. TCRdb itself ran the multiplex PCR reads through MiXCR, one entry per CDR3 protein. The repertoire holds nearly 750,000 distinct CDR3 sequences, with 35% as singletons. The sequencing sample was made of blood. The TCR was taken from a woman in her thirties or forties with Graves' hyperthyroidism. The chain recombines TRBV20-1 with TRBJ1-2; D call uncertain. The CDR3 spells CSARNKDGRRARANYGYTF. In nucleotides, the CDR3 is TGCAGTGCTAGAAATAAAGACGGTCGCCGAGCGAGAGCTAACTATGGCTACACCTTC.